Included here is one T cell receptor beta chain sequence, with context. This sample stems from a study of T cell changes during pregnancy in multiple sclerosis. Only in-frame clones appear in the TCRdb table, and some are missing; sequencing was by immunoSEQ multiplex PCR. The table has roughly 100,000 clones, 85% to 95% seen once; the top ten hold approximately 1.6%. This CDR3 is built from 15 residues. Germline CDR1 SGHAT, CDR2 FQNNGV. V shed 2 bases, J shed 10 bases, and the junction held 6 bases outside the gene matches. The chain has TRBV11-2 and TRBJ2-1; 12 bases map to TRBD2. This TCR came from a female donor with multiple sclerosis, enrolled in a pregnancy study. The source was peripheral blood, collected after pregnancy. The CDR3 loop is CASSLSGLAGNEQFF. The DNA of the CDR3 is TGTGCCAGCAGCTTAAGTGGACTAGCGGGAAACGAGCAGTTCTTC.